Listed here are 5 T cell receptor beta chains from one sample, sequenced in a study of metastatic and nonmetastatic thyroid tumors (TCRdb year 2020). No treatment had been received by any patient before thyroid surgery. Libraries were prepared through PCR. These reads were obtained on an Illumina HiSeq 4000. TCRdb reran the public reads through fastp at Q25 and MiXCR, keeping productive beta chains. The sample records about 12,000 clones, 25% to 35% of which are singletons. The ten most abundant clones make up over 9% of the sample. Sequencing used tumor tissue. All receptors come from a female donor with papillary thyroid cancer or a benign thyroid nodule (not recorded which). Some clones in this sample may be carry-over from other donors' samples.

By its share, this clone is medium-sized. V gene TRBV14 combines with J gene TRBJ1-1; 8 bases fit TRBD1. V dropped 0 bases and J dropped 7; count of bases not matched to a gene: 13. In germline, CDR1 is SGHDN, CDR2 FVKESK. CDR3 length: 17 amino acids. The CDR3 bases are TGTGCCAGCAGCCAAGATGTTCTTAGTAGGACAGGGTATGAAGCTTTCTTT. Its translation: CASSQDVLSRTGYEAFF.

This clone ranks as medium-sized (0.01 to 0.1%). The chain employs TRBV6-1 and TRBJ1-2, with no clear D. There are 15 residues in the CDR3. Germline loops: CDR1 MNHNS, CDR2 SASEGT. Trimming removed 5 bases at V and 5 bases at J, with 18 bases between. CDR3 in DNA: TGTGCCAGCAGTACAGTAGGGCCGGAACCTTATGGCTACACCTTC. Translated, it gives CASSTVGPEPYGYTF.

This clone was counted at least ten times. The chain employs TRBV18 and TRBJ2-2; weak D call: TRBD1 (6 bases). Germline-derived CDR1 and CDR2 are KGHSH and LQKENI. Trimming stripped 3 bases from V and 0 bases from J, with 11 bases between. This CDR3 contains 16 residues. The CDR3 spells CASSPTGNPNTGELFF. In DNA, the CDR3 is TGTGCCAGCTCACCTACAGGGAATCCGAACACCGGGGAGCTGTTTTTT.

A few counts support this clone. The V and J genes are TRBV20-1 and TRBJ2-7; D call uncertain. V dropped 6 bases and J dropped 2 bases, with 17 bases sitting between them. The CDR3 is 14 amino acids. Germline CDR1 is DFQATT and CDR2 is SNEGSKA (reference sequence). The CDR3 coding sequence is TGCAGTGCCCCCCGAGCAGCCGCCCCCTACGAGCAGTACTTC. The encoded protein is CSAPRAAAPYEQYF.

The chain is built from TRBV20-1 and TRBJ2-3; D is undetermined. The CDR3 runs 14 residues. V was clipped by 6 bases and J by 0 bases, with 13 bases between them. Germline V gene sequence: CDR1 DFQATT, CDR2 SNEGSKA (reference sequence). DNA of the CDR3: TGCAGTGCGCCCAATGCGGCTAGCACAGATACGCAGTATTTT. Amino acids: CSAPNAASTDTQYF.